This paragraph covers one T cell receptor beta chain sequence. Its target is unknown. CDR1 SGHTA and CDR2 FQGNSA come from the germline V gene. CDR3 length: 15 amino acids. Losses at the gene ends were 4 bases for V and 0 bases for J; bases not matched to a gene: 5. The sample is drawn from a study of post-analysis software for immune sequencing data. Study background: Included among the disease courses, which were recorded for the cohort, were relapsing-remitting, secondary progressive and progressive-relapsing multiple sclerosis.

TCR beta cDNA libraries had unique molecular identifiers. T cells numbering about 0.9 to 10 million yielded cDNA molecules that totaled about 500,000. TCRdb used MiXCR to reprocess the PCR reads, holding one entry per CDR3 protein. The table has more than 450,000 distinct CDR3 sequences, about 44% seen once. Study outcomes and limitations: When compared against controls, multiple sclerosis patients showed significantly lower normalized Chao1 diversity. Included in a set of five TRBV segments more frequent in patients than controls were TRBV5-6, TRBV5-1 and TRBV20-1.

V is TRBV7-2 and J is TRBJ2-7, with 8 bases identical to TRBD1. The TCR comes from a girl between 10 and 17 years old with multiple sclerosis. Sequenced material: blood. The CDR3 DNA is TGTGCCAGCAGCTCTCGACAGGGGACCTCCTACGAGCAGTACTTC. It is translated as CASSSRQGTSYEQYF.